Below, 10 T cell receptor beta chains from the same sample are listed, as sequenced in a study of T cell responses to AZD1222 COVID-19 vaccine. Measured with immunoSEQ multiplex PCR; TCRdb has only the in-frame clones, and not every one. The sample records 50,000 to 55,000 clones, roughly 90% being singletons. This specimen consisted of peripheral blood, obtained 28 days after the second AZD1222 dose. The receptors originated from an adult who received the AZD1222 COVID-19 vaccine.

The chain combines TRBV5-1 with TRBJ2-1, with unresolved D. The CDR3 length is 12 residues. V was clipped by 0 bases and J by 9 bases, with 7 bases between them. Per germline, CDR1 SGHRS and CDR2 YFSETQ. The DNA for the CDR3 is TGCGCCAGCAGCTTGGACGAGGCTGAGCAGTTCTTC. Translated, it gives CASSLDEAEQFF.

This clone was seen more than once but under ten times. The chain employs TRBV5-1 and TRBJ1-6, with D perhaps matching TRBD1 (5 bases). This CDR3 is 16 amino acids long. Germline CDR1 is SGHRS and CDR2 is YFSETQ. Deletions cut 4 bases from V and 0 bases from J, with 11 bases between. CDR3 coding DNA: TGCGCCAGCAGCGGGACGGAGAGCTCCTATAATTCACCCCTCCACTTT. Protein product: CASSGTESSYNSPLHF.

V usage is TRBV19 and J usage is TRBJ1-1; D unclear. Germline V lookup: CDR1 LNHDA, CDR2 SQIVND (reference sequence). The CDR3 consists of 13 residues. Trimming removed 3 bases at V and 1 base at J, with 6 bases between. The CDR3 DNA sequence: TGTGCCAGTAGTATTACGGGGAACACTGAAGCTTTCTTT. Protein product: CASSITGNTEAFF.

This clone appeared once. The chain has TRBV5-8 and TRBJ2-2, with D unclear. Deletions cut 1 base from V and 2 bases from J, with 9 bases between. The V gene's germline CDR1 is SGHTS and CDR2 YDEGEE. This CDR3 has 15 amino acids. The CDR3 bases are TGTGCCAGCAGCTTGTTAGGCTCAAACACCGGGGAGCTGTTTTTT. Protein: CASSLLGSNTGELFF.

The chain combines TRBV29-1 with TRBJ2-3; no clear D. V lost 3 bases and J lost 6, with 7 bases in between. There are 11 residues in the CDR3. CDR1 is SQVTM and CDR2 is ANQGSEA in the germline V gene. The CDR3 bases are TGCAGCGTTGACCGGGCCGATACGCAGTATTTT. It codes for CSVDRADTQYF.

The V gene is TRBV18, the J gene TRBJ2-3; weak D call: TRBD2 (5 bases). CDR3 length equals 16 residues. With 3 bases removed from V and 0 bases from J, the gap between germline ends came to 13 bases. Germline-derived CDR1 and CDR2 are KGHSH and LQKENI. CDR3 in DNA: TGTGCCAGCTCACCTACTAGTAGCCCTAGCACAGATACGCAGTATTTT. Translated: CASSPTSSPSTDTQYF. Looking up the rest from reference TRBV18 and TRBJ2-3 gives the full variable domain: NAGVMQNPRHLVRRRGQEARLRCSPMKGHSHVYWYRQLPEEGLKFMVYLQKENIIDESGMPKERFSAEFPKEGPSILRIQQVVRGDSAAYFCASSPTSSPSTDTQYFGPGTRLTVL.

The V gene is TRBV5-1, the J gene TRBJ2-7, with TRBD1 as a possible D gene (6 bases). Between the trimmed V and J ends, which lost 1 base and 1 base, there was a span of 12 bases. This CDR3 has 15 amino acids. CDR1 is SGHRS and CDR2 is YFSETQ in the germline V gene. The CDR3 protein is CASSLTGTLSYEQYF. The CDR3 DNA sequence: TGCGCCAGCAGCTTGACAGGGACCTTATCCTACGAGCAGTACTTC.

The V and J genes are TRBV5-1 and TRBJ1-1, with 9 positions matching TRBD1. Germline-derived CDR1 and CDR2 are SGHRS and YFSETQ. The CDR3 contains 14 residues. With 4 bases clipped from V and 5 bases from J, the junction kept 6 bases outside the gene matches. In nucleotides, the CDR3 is TGCGCCAGCAGCGTGACAGGGGGAGATACTGAAGCTTTCTTT. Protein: CASSVTGGDTEAFF.

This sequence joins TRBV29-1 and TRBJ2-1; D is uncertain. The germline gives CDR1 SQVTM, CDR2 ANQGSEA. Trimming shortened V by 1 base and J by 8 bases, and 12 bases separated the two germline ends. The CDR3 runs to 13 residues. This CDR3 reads CSVEVQWGDEQFF. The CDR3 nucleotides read TGCAGCGTTGAAGTACAATGGGGTGATGAGCAGTTCTTC.

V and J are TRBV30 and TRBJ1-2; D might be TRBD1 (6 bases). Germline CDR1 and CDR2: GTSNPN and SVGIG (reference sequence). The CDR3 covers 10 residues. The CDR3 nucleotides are TGTGCAAATGGACAGCCTGGCTACACCTTC. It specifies CANGQPGYTF.